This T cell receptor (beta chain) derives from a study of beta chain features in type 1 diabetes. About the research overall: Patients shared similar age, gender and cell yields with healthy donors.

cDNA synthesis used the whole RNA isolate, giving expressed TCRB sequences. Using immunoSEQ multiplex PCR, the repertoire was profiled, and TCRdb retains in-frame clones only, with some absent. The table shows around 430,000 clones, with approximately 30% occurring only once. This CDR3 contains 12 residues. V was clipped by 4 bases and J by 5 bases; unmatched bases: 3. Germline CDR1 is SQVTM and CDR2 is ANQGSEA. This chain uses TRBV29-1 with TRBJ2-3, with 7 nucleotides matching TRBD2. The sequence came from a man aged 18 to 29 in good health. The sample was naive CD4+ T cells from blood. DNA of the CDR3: TGCAGCGTTGGTTGGGGGGGAGATACGCAGTATTTT. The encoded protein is CSVGWGGDTQYF.